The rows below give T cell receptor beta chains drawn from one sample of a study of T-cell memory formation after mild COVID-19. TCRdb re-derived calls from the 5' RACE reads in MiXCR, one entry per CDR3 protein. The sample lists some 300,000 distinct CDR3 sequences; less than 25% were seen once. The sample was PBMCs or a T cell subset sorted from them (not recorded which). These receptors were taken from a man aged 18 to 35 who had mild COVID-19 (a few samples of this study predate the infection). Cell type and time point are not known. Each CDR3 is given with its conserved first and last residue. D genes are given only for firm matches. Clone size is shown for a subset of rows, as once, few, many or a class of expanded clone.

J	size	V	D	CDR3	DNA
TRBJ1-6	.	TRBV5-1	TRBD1	CASSPGGHNSPLHF	TGCGCCAGCAGTCCAGGGGGCCATAATTCACCCCTCCACTTT
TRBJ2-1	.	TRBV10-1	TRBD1	CASSKGQGVMRNEQFF	TGCGCCAGCAGCAAAGGACAGGGCGTTATGAGGAATGAGCAGTTCTTC
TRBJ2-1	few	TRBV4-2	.	CASRETGSSYNEQFF	TGTGCCAGCAGGGAAACAGGGAGCTCCTACAATGAGCAGTTCTTC
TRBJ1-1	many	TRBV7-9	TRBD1	CASSAGTGTAFF	TGTGCCAGCAGCGCCGGGACAGGGACTGCTTTCTTT
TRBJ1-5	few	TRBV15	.	CATSRDLDKNQPQHF	TGTGCCACCAGCAGAGATCTTGACAAGAATCAGCCCCAGCATTTT
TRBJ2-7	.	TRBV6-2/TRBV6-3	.	CASRDENEQYF	TGTGCCAGCAGGGACGAGAACGAGCAGTACTTC
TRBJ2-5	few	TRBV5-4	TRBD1	CASSLQGAKETQYF	TGTGCCAGCAGCTTACAGGGGGCAAAAGAGACCCAGTACTTC
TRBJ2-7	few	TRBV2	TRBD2	CASRLLAGGRISYEQYF	TGTGCCAGCAGGTTACTAGCGGGGGGGCGAATCAGCTACGAGCAGTACTTC
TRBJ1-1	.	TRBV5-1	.	CASSLEGPVNTEAFF	TGCGCCAGCAGCTTGGAAGGGCCCGTGAACACTGAAGCTTTCTTT
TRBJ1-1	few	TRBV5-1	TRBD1	CASRGTALVRNTEAFF	TGCGCCAGCAGAGGGACAGCCTTAGTTCGGAACACTGAAGCTTTCTTT
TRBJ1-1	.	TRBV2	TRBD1	CASRGPLTGSGEAFF	TGTGCCAGCAGGGGACCGCTGACAGGGTCGGGTGAAGCTTTCTTT
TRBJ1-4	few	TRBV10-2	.	CASSELWAGNEKLFF	TGCGCCAGCAGTGAGCTTTGGGCAGGGAATGAAAAACTGTTTTTT
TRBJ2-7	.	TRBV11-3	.	CASSLGSARTYEQYF	TGTGCCAGCAGCTTAGGTAGCGCACGTACCTACGAGCAGTACTTC
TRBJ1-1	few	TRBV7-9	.	CASSLDPTGQDTEAFF	TGTGCCAGCAGCTTAGACCCCACAGGGCAGGACACTGAAGCTTTCTTT
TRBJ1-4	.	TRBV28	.	CASSPRGARGKLFF	TGTGCCAGCAGTCCGCGGGGGGCGCGGGGAAAACTGTTTTTT
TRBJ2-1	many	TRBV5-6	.	CASSLNQGRYNEQFF	TGTGCCAGCAGCTTGAACCAGGGAAGGTACAATGAGCAGTTCTTC
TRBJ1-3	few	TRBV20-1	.	CSARPNTQGPVSGNTIYF	TGCAGTGCTAGACCTAACACACAGGGCCCCGTCTCTGGAAACACCATATATTTT
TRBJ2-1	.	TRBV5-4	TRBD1	CASSIRQGNNEQFF	TGTGCCAGCAGCATTAGACAGGGCAACAATGAGCAGTTCTTC
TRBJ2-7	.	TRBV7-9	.	CASSGSGYEQYF	TGTGCCAGCAGCGGGTCGGGCTACGAGCAGTACTTC
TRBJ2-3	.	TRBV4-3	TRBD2	CASSQVTSGDRGDTQYF	TGCGCCAGCAGCCAAGTCACTAGCGGCGACCGCGGGGATACGCAGTATTTT
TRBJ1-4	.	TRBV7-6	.	CASSLPGGNEKLFF	TGTGCCAGCAGCTTACCCGGGGGGAATGAAAAACTGTTTTTT
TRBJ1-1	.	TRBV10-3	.	CAISAPGGAFF	TGTGCCATCAGCGCCCCTGGGGGAGCTTTCTTT
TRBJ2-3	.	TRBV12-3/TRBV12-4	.	CASSSRFRDTQYF	TGTGCCAGCAGTTCCCGATTTCGGGATACGCAGTATTTT
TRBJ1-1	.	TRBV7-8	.	CASSLVRGKDLGTEAFF	TGTGCCAGCAGCTTAGTGCGAGGAAAGGATTTGGGCACTGAAGCTTTCTTT
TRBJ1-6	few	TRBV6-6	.	CASSYSTRHNSPLHF	TGTGCCAGCAGTTACTCGACGAGACATAATTCACCCCTCCACTTT
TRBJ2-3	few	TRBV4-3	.	CASSQEKAFTDTQYF	TGCGCCAGCAGCCAAGAGAAGGCTTTCACAGATACGCAGTATTTT
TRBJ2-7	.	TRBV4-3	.	CASSRKLADHEQYF	TGCGCCAGCAGCCGAAAGCTAGCCGACCACGAGCAGTACTTC
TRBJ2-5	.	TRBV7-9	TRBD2	CASSSSSGTSGEETQYF	TGTGCCAGCAGCTCCTCCTCCGGGACTAGCGGAGAAGAGACCCAGTACTTC
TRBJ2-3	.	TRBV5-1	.	CASSLVSGATDTQYF	TGCGCCAGCAGCTTGGTTTCGGGGGCAACAGATACGCAGTATTTT
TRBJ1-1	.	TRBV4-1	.	CASSQVGQGRIEAFF	TGCGCCAGCAGCCAAGTAGGGCAGGGGCGTATAGAAGCTTTCTTT
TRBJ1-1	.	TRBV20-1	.	CSTPGLNTEAFF	TGCAGTACCCCGGGACTGAACACTGAAGCTTTCTTT
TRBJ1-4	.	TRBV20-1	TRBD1	CSARIRDSNEKLFF	TGCAGTGCTAGAATACGGGACAGCAATGAAAAACTGTTTTTT